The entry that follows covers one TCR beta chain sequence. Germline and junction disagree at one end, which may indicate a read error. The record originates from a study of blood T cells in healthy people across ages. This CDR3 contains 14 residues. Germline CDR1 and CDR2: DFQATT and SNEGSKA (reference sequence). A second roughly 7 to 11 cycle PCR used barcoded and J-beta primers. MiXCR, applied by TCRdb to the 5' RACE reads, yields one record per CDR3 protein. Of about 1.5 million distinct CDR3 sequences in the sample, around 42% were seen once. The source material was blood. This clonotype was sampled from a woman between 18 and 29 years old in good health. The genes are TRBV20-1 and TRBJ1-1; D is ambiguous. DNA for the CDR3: TGCAGTGCTTGGAGGGAGAACATGAACACTAAAGCTTTCTTT. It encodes CSAWRENMNTKAFF.